This entry lists 21 T cell receptor beta chains sequenced from one sample in a study of Graves' ophthalmopathy and Graves' hyperthyroidism (dated by TCRdb to between 2018 and 2020). The instrument given in TCRdb is Illumina HiSeq 2000. For repertoire sequencing, the TCR beta CDR3 regions were amplified from RNA transcripts. HTBI primers and the Qiagen OneStep RT-PCR kit were used in a first-round RT-PCR, which was followed by a second-round multiplex PCR, size selection and purification. TCRdb trimmed the raw reads at Q25, called clones with MiXCR and kept productive beta chains. Rows merge per CDR3 protein into single entries with the most common DNA and genes. In all, the sample holds about 740,000 distinct CDR3 sequences, and 40% of those were seen once. The top ten clones comprise 44% of the sample. The material sequenced was peripheral blood. These receptor sequences come from an adult man with Graves' ophthalmopathy.

The gene calls are TRBV19 and TRBJ1-5, with TRBD1 matching 8 bases. The CDR3 is made up of 13 amino acids. Trimming at V came to 7 bases and at J to 6 bases, leaving 5 bases not matched to a gene. CDR1 and CDR2 (germline): LNHDA, SQIVND (reference sequence). The CDR3 DNA follows: TGTGCCAGTATCCAGGGGGCTGCTCAGCCCCAGCATTTT. Amino acid sequence: CASIQGAAQPQHF.

V and J are TRBV7-3 and TRBJ1-1; D gene ambiguous. The CDR3 extends over 14 amino acids. Between the trimmed V and J ends, which lost 8 bases and 1 base, there was a span of 14 bases. In germline, CDR1 is SGHTA, CDR2 FQGTGA. This CDR3 is CASAVGRANTEAFF. CDR3 nucleotides: TGTGCCAGCGCGGTGGGCAGAGCGAACACTGAAGCTTTCTTT.

Notes on this clonotype: At one boundary the junction diverges from the germline segment, which might be a read error. The rearrangement joins TRBV10-3 to TRBJ2-7; D gene uncertain. The CDR3 spans 13 residues. Germline lookup yields CDR1 ENHRY and CDR2 SYGVKD. The CDR3 DNA reads TGTGCCAGCAGTTACGACACCGCCTACGAGCAGTACTTC. This encodes CASSYDTAYEQYF.

With regard to this clonotype: An end of the junction differs from the germline gene, which may be a read error. The genes are TRBV11-2 and TRBJ2-5; 7 nucleotides agree with TRBD1. The CDR3 covers 17 residues. The V gene's germline CDR1 is SGHAT and CDR2 FQNNGV. This chain's CDR3 is CAGSLRGTVEVQETQYF. Written as DNA, the CDR3 is TGTGCCGGCAGCCTGAGAGGGACAGTGGAGGTACAAGAGACCCAGTACTTC. The full variable domain, with the rest looked up from reference TRBV11-2 and TRBJ2-5, is EAGVAQSPRYKIIEKRQSVAFWCNPISGHATLYWYQQILGQGPKLLIQFQNNGVVDDSQLPKDRFSAERLKGVDSTLKIQPAKLEDSAVYLCAGSLRGTVEVQETQYFGPGTRLLVL.

The chain couples TRBV14 to TRBJ1-6; maybe TRBD1 (6 bases). The CDR3 has 15 amino acids. Between the trimmed V and J ends, which lost 3 bases and 7 bases, there was a span of 13 bases. Germline V lookup: CDR1 SGHDN, CDR2 FVKESK. CDR3 in amino acids: CASSQQTGSNSPLHF. The CDR3 DNA sequence: TGTGCCAGCAGCCAGCAGACAGGTTCCAATTCACCCCTCCACTTT.

This clonotype was detected many times. The V and J genes are TRBV6-5 and TRBJ1-2, with D possibly being TRBD1 (6 bases). V was clipped by 5 bases and J by 8 bases, with 15 bases between them. The CDR3 spans 13 residues. CDR1 is MNHEY and CDR2 is SVGAGI in the germline V gene. The CDR3 region has the DNA TGTGCCAGCAGTCCGCAACAGGGAGGGGGCTACACCTTC. Its translation is CASSPQQGGGYTF.

This clonotype was detected only a few times. The chain links TRBV20-1 to TRBJ2-5, with 7 positions matching TRBD2. Trimming cost V 3 bases and J 1 base; bases outside gene matches: 5. CDR1 DFQATT and CDR2 SNEGSKA come from the germline V gene (reference sequence). CDR3 length: 14 residues. The CDR3 here is CSASGTTVQETQYF. Written as DNA, the CDR3 is TGCAGTGCTAGCGGGACTACCGTCCAAGAGACCCAGTACTTC.

This clonotype came up many times. The chain carries TRBV10-3 and TRBJ1-1; D gene unclear. The CDR3 consists of 13 residues. Germline CDR1 reads ENHRY; CDR2 reads SYGVKD. V was cut by 8 bases and J by 2 bases, with 12 bases left in between. CDR3 loop: CAIGALANTEAFF. The CDR3, as DNA: TGTGCCATCGGCGCGTTAGCAAACACTGAAGCTTTCTTT.

The J gene is TRBJ2-7, the V gene TRBV7-9; D uncertain. V was clipped by 2 bases and J by 0 bases, with 14 bases between them. Germline CDR1 and CDR2: SEHNR and FQNEAQ (reference sequence). The CDR3 is 16 residues long. CDR3 coding DNA: TGTGCCAGCAGCTTATTATCGGCCGACCTCTCCTACGAGCAGTACTTC. Residues: CASSLLSADLSYEQYF.

To note about this clonotype: The junction differs from germline at one of its ends, possibly a read error. V is TRBV12-3 or TRBV12-4 and J is TRBJ2-5; D gene uncertain. The CDR3 loop spans 14 amino acids. Here the CDR3 DNA reads TGTGCCGGCAGTTTCCGGCAGGATCAAGAGACCCAGTACTTC. This encodes CAGSFRQDQETQYF.

The chain employs TRBV7-6 and TRBJ1-1, with TRBD1 identical over 7 bases. CDR3 length equals 12 residues. CDR1 and CDR2 (germline): SGHVS, FNYEAQ. V shed 8 bases, J shed 6 bases, and the junction held 6 bases outside the gene matches. CDR3 region: CASLQGFAEAFF. The CDR3 DNA reads as TGTGCCAGCTTACAGGGGTTTGCTGAAGCTTTCTTT.

The sample holds many counts of this clonotype. The chain combines TRBV7-9 with TRBJ2-7; D might be TRBD1 or TRBD2, each matching 5 bases. This CDR3 has 13 residues. CDR1 is SEHNR, CDR2 FQNEAQ, per germline (reference sequence). Deletions cut 11 bases from V and 0 bases from J, with 14 bases between. DNA of the CDR3: TGTGCCTACACCGGGACGGACTCCTACGAGCAGTACTTC. Amino acid sequence: CAYTGTDSYEQYF. Full variable domain (outside the CDR3, taken from reference TRBV7-9 and TRBJ2-7): DTGVSQNPRHKITKRGQNVTFRCDPISEHNRLYWYRQTLGQGPEFLTYFQNEAQLEKSRLLSDRFSAERPKGSFSTLEIQRTEQGDSAMYLCAYTGTDSYEQYFGPGTRLTVT.

This clonotype has ten or more counts. The V and J genes are TRBV6-2 or TRBV6-3 and TRBJ2-5; 7 nucleotides align to TRBD1. CDR3 length: 14 residues. V lost 5 bases and J lost 7; bases outside the gene matches: 10. Germline V CDR1 and CDR2: MNHEY, SVGEGT. The CDR3 is CASSRPGQTWTQYF. CDR3 bases: TGTGCCAGCAGTCGACCGGGACAGACGTGGACCCAGTACTTC.

This clonotype occurred a few times. The V gene is TRBV7-9, the J gene TRBJ1-1; no reliable D call. The CDR3 length is 15 residues. CDR1 and CDR2 (germline): SEHNR, FQNEAQ (reference sequence). Trimming took 2 bases from V and 0 from J, leaving 10 bases between them. The CDR3 sequence is CASSLYGRMNTEAFF. DNA of the CDR3: TGTGCCAGCAGCTTATATGGGCGGATGAACACTGAAGCTTTCTTT.

This clonotype showed up just a few times. The V call is TRBV6-1, the J call TRBJ1-1; TRBD1 might be the D (5 bases). Germline values: CDR1 MNHNS, CDR2 SASEGT. Trimming removed 3 bases from V and 4 bases from J, with 9 bases in between. The CDR3 contains 13 residues. In DNA form, the CDR3 reads TGTGCCAGCAGTGAGGGGACTTTCACTGAAGCTTTCTTT. Its translation: CASSEGTFTEAFF.

This clonotype has at least ten counts. The junction departs from the called germline gene at one end, perhaps through a read error. The chain links TRBV7-3 to TRBJ2-5, with 7 positions matching TRBD1. There are 15 residues in the CDR3. Germline assignment: CDR1 SGHTA and CDR2 FQGTGA. CDR3: CASTLSGTEQETQYF. In DNA, the CDR3 is TGTGCCAGCACCTTATCGGGGACAGAGCAAGAGACCCAGTACTTC.

The CDR3 DNA sequence: TGTGCCAGCAGCCTCGAGGGCCCCCCCAATGAAAAACTGTTTTTT. Encoded protein: CASSLEGPPNEKLFF. The rearrangement uses TRBV7-9 and TRBJ1-4; no definite D call. The CDR3 runs to 15 residues. V gave up 5 bases and J gave up 5 bases, with 15 bases separating them. The germline V gene has CDR1 SEHNR and CDR2 FQNEAQ (reference sequence).

In its sample, this clonotype was seen a few times. The chain combines TRBV9 with TRBJ2-5; D is unresolved. V was shortened by 0 bases and J by 2 bases, with 11 bases between the two germline ends. Per germline, CDR1 SGDLS and CDR2 YYNGEE. This CDR3 region has 15 residues. The CDR3 region has the DNA TGTGCCAGCAGCGTAGCAACCGACGCGCAAGAGACCCAGTACTTC. Translating gives CASSVATDAQETQYF.

This clonotype has ten or more counts. The rearrangement links TRBV9 to TRBJ1-6; tentative D call: TRBD1 (6 bases). CDR1 SGDLS and CDR2 YYNGEE come from the germline V gene. The CDR3 covers 15 residues. V was trimmed by 0 bases and J by 10 bases, leaving 14 bases between them. The CDR3 loop is CASSVAGGLRSPLHF. The CDR3 region has the DNA TGTGCCAGCAGCGTAGCTGGGGGGCTGAGATCACCCCTCCACTTT.

This clonotype has a handful of counts. The chain joins TRBV5-4 to TRBJ2-5, with TRBD1 as a possible D gene (5 bases). Germline CDR1 is SGHNT and CDR2 is YYREEE (reference sequence). Trimming took 5 bases from V and 2 from J, leaving 16 bases between them. This CDR3 comprises 15 residues. The CDR3 loop reads CASSRWWQGQETQYF. The DNA for the CDR3 is TGTGCCAGCAGTCGGTGGTGGCAGGGACAAGAGACCCAGTACTTC.

The chain couples TRBV20-1 to TRBJ2-5; 7 positions match TRBD2. CDR3 length: 13 residues. V was clipped by 6 bases and J by 7 bases; unmatched bases: 11. The germline V gene has CDR1 DFQATT and CDR2 SNEGSKA (reference sequence). This CDR3 is CSAMVTSVTTQYF. Here the CDR3 DNA reads TGCAGTGCAATGGTCACTAGCGTTACGACCCAGTACTTC.